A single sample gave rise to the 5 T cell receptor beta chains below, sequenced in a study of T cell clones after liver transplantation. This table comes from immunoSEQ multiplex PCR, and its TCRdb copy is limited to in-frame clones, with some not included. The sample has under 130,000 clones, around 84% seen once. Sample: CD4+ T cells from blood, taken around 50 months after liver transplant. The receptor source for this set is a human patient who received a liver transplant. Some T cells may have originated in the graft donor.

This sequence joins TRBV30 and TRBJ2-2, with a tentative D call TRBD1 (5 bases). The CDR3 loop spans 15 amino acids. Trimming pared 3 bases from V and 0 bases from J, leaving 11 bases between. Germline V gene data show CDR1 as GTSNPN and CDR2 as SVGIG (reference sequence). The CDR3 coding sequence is TGTGCCTGGAGCCAGGGCTGGGCGAACACCGGGGAGCTGTTTTTT. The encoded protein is CAWSQGWANTGELFF.

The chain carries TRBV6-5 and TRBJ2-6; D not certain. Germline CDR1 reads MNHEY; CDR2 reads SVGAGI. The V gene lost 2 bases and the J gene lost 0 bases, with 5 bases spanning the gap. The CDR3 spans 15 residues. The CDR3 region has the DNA TGTGCCAGCAGTTACGGTTCCTCTGGGGCCAACGTCCTGACTTTC. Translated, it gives CASSYGSSGANVLTF.

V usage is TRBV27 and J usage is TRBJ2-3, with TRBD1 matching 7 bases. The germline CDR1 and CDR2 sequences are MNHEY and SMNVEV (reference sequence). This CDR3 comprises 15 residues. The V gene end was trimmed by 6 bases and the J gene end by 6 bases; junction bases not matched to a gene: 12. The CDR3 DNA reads TGTGCCAGCAGCCTTCGACAAAGGACAGGCGATACGCAGTATTTT. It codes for CASSLRQRTGDTQYF.

The chain's CDR3 is CASSSDRWDRYEQYF. CDR3 DNA: TGTGCCAGCAGCTCAGACCGATGGGATAGATACGAGCAGTACTTC. J is TRBJ2-7 and V is TRBV7-9; D ambiguous. CDR3 size: 15 residues. Trimming pared 4 bases from V and 4 bases from J, leaving 17 bases between. The germline gives CDR1 SEHNR, CDR2 FQNEAQ (reference sequence).

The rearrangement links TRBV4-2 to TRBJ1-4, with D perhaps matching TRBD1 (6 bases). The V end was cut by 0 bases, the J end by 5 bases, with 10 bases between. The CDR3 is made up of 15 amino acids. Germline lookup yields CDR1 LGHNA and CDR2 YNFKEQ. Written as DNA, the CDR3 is TGTGCCAGCAGCCAAGAAGGCCAGGGGAATGAAAAACTGTTTTTT. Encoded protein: CASSQEGQGNEKLFF.